These 7 T cell receptor beta chains came from one sample sequenced in a study of graft-versus-host responses after intestinal transplantation (dated by TCRdb to about 2021). The library was built by means of the immunoSEQ multiplex PCR assay. Here the immuneACCESS table is served through TCRdb, limited to in-frame sequences with V and J called. Missing clones are a known gap in these copies; in checked studies unresolved V genes cover under half, and the rest lacks a known reason. In this sample the table shows approximately 25,000 clones, around 80% of which occur a single time. Of the sample, roughly 1% falls within the top ten clones. The time point tag for this specimen amounts to: cells obtained before transplantation from donor or recipient. The antigens these receptors bind are not known. Sequencing used unstimulated CD8+ T cells sorted from spleen or lymph node cells, obtained before transplant. All receptors come from a human donor who was the organ donor for an intestinal transplant.

J is TRBJ2-1 and V is TRBV6-4; 10 bases agree with TRBD2. V shed 6 bases and J 8 bases; nucleotides not matched to a gene: 4. Germline V CDR1 and CDR2: MRHNA, SNTAGT. CDR3 size: 13 residues. CDR3 sequence: CASSSSGSDEQFF. The CDR3 region has the DNA TGTGCCAGCAGCTCTAGCGGGAGTGATGAGCAGTTCTTC.

Only one count was recorded for this clone. The chain combines TRBV7-2 with TRBJ2-7; TRBD2 matches at 9 bases. The germline CDR1 and CDR2 sequences are SGHTA and FQGNSA. With 5 bases clipped from V and 0 bases from J, the junction kept 5 bases outside the gene matches. This CDR3 region has 15 residues. CDR3 amino acids: CASSRSGGPSYEQYF. The CDR3 nucleotides read TGTGCCAGCAGCCGGAGCGGGGGGCCCTCCTACGAGCAGTACTTC. Drawing the rest from reference TRBV7-2 and TRBJ2-7, the complete variable domain is GAGVSQSPSNKVTEKGKDVELRCDPISGHTALYWYRQSLGQGLEFLIYFQGNSAPDKSGLPSDRFSAERTGGSVSTLTIQRTQQEDSAVYLCASSRSGGPSYEQYFGPGTRLTVT.

This clone was seen a few times. This chain uses TRBV27 with TRBJ2-7; 8 nucleotides align to TRBD1. From germline, CDR1 is MNHEY and CDR2 SMNVEV (reference sequence). There are 13 residues in the CDR3. The trim removed 3 bases at V and 3 bases at J, leaving 1 base unmatched. The CDR3 coding sequence is TGTGCCAGCAGTTTCGGACAGGGCTACGAGCAGTACTTC. It translates to CASSFGQGYEQYF.

This rearrangement joins TRBV7-8 to TRBJ2-1, with a tentative D call TRBD2 (5 bases). This CDR3 spans 15 amino acids. The V gene lost 1 base and the J gene lost 5 bases, with 12 bases spanning the gap. Looked up from germline, CDR1 is SGHVS and CDR2 is FQNEAQ. CDR3 coding DNA: TGTGCCAGCAGCTTAGGTCCGACTACCAACAATGAGCAGTTCTTC. As protein: CASSLGPTTNNEQFF.

This clone was seen just once. The chain links TRBV5-6 to TRBJ2-2; the D is unclear. CDR1 and CDR2 from the germline V gene are SGHDT and YYEEEE. V was trimmed by 0 bases and J by 6 bases, leaving 3 bases between them. CDR3 length: 12 residues. In nucleotides, the CDR3 is TGTGCCAGCAGCTTGGCATCCGGGGAGCTGTTTTTT. This codes for CASSLASGELFF.

The V and J genes are TRBV19 and TRBJ2-7; either TRBD1 or TRBD2 may supply D (6 bases each). The V end was cut by 4 bases, the J end by 4 bases, with 20 bases between. Germline V gene data show CDR1 as LNHDA and CDR2 as SQIVND (reference sequence). CDR3 size: 16 residues. The CDR3: CASSTSQGTVGYEQYF. DNA of the CDR3: TGTGCCAGTAGTACCAGTCAGGGGACTGTAGGATACGAGCAGTACTTC. Filled out from reference TRBV19 and TRBJ2-7, the complete variable domain reads DGGITQSPKYLFRKEGQNVTLSCEQNLNHDAMYWYRQDPGQGLRLIYYSQIVNDFQKGDIAEGYSVSREKKESFPLTVTSAQKNPTAFYLCASSTSQGTVGYEQYFGPGTRLTVT.

V and J are TRBV11-3 and TRBJ2-3; either TRBD1 or TRBD2 may fit D (5 bases each). The germline V and J ends were trimmed by 1 base and 4 bases, with 18 bases remaining between them. This CDR3 region has 17 residues. Germline values: CDR1 SGHNT, CDR2 YENEEA. CDR3 loop: CASSLGGRDRNADTQYF. The CDR3 nucleotides read TGTGCCAGCAGCTTAGGGGGCCGGGACCGTAACGCAGATACGCAGTATTTT.